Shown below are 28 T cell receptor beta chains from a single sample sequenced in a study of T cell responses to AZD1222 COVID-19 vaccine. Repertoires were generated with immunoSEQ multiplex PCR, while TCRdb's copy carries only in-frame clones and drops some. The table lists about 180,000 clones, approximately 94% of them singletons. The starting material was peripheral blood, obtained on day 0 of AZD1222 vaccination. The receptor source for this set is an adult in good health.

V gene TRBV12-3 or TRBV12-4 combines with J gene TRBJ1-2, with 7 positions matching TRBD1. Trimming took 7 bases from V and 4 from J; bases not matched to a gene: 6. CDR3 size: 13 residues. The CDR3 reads CASTIDRAYGYTF. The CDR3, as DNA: TGTGCCAGCACCATTGACAGGGCCTATGGCTACACCTTC.

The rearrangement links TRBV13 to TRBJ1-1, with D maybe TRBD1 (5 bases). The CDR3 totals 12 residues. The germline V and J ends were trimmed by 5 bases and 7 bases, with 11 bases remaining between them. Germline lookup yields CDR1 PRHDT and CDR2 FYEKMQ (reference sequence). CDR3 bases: TGTGCCAGCAGCCGGGACGGCCGTGAAGCTTTCTTT. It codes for CASSRDGREAFF. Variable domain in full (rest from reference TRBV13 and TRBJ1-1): AAGVIQSPRHLIKEKRETATLKCYPIPRHDTVYWYQQGPGQDPQFLISFYEKMQSDKGSIPDRFSAQQFSDYHSELNMSSLELGDSALYFCASSRDGREAFFGQGTRLTVV.

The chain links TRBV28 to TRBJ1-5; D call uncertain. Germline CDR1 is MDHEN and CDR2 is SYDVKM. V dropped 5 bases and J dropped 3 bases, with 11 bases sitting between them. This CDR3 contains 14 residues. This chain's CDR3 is CASSPSGVNQPQHF. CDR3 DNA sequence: TGTGCCAGCAGTCCTAGCGGAGTCAATCAGCCCCAGCATTTT.

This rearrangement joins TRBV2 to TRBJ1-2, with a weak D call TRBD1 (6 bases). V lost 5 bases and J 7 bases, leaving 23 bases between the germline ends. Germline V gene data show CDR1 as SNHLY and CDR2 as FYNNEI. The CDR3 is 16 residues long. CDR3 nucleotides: TGTGCCAGCAGTAAACAGGGCGGGCGAGGGAATAGTGGCTACACCTTC. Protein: CASSKQGGRGNSGYTF.

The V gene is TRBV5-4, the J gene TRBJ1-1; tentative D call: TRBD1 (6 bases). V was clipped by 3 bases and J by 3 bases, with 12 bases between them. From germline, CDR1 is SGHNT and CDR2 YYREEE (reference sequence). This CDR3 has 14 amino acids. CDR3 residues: CASSYGGHDTEAFF. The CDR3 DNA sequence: TGTGCCAGCAGCTATGGGGGGCACGACACTGAAGCTTTCTTT.

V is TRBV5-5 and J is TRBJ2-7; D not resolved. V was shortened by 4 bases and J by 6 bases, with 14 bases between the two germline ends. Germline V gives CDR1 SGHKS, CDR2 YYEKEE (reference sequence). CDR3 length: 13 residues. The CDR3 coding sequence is TGTGCCAGCAGCCAAATGGATCGCGGCGAGCAGTACTTC. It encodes CASSQMDRGEQYF.

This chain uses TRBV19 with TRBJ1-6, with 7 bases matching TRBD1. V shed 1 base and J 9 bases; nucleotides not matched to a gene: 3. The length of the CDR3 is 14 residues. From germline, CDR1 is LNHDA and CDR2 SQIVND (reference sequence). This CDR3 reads CASSIVGQPSPLHF. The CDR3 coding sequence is TGTGCCAGTAGTATAGTGGGACAGCCTTCACCCCTCCACTTT. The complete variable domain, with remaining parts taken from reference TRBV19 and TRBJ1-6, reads DGGITQSPKYLFRKEGQNVTLSCEQNLNHDAMYWYRQDPGQGLRLIYYSQIVNDFQKGDIAEGYSVSREKKESFPLTVTSAQKNPTAFYLCASSIVGQPSPLHFGNGTRLTVT.

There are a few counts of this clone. This CDR3 reads CASSSFAADTQYF. CDR3 bases: TGTGCCAGCAGTTCCTTCGCGGCTGATACGCAGTATTTT. The V call is TRBV27, the J call TRBJ2-3, with D unclear. The germline V gene encodes CDR1 MNHEY and CDR2 SMNVEV (reference sequence). The CDR3 spans 13 residues. The V end lost 4 bases, the J end lost 6 bases, and 11 bases lay between the germline ends.

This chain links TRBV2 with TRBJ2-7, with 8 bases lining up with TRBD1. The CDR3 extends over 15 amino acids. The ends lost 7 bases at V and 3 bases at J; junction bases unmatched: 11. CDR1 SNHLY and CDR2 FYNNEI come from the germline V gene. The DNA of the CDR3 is TGTGCCAGCAAAATCCGGGGACAGGAGTACTACGAGCAGTACTTC. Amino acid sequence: CASKIRGQEYYEQYF.

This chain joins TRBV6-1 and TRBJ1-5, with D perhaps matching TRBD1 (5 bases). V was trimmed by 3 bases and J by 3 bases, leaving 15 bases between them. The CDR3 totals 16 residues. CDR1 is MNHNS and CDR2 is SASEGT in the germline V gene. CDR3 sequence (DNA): TGTGCCAGCAGTGAGGCGGAACAGGCAAACAATCAGCCCCAGCATTTT. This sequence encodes CASSEAEQANNQPQHF.

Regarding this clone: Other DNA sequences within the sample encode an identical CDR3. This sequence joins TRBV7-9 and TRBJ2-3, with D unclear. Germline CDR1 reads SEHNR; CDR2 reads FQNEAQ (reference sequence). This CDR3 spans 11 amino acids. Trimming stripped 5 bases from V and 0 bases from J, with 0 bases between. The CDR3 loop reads CASSSTDTQYF. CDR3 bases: TGTGCCAGCAGCAGCACAGATACGCAGTATTTT.

DNA for the CDR3: TGTGCCAGCAGCTTGCCGGGAGTGTACAATGAGCAGTTCTTC. Protein product: CASSLPGVYNEQFF. This sequence joins TRBV5-8 and TRBJ2-1, with TRBD2 as a possible D gene (6 bases). The CDR3 totals 14 residues. CDR1 SGHTS and CDR2 YDEGEE come from the germline V gene. V was pared by 1 base and J by 4 bases, with 9 bases between.

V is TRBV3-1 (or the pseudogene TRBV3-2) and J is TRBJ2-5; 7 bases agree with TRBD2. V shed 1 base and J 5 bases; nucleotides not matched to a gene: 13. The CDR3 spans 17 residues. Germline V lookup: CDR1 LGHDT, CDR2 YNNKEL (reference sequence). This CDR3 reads CASSQARGGRGEETQYF. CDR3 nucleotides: TGTGCCAGCAGCCAAGCCCGAGGAGGGAGGGGAGAGGAGACCCAGTACTTC.

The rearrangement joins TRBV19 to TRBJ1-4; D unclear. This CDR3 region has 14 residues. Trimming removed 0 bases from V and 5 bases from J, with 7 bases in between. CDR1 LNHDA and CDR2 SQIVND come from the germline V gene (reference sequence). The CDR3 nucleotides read TGTGCCAGTAGTATAGATCTGCCAAATGAAAAACTGTTTTTT. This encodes CASSIDLPNEKLFF.

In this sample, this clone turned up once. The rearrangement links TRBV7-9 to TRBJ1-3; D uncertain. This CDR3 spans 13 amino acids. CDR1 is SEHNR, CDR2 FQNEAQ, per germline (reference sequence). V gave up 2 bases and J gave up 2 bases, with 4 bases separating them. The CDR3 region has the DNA TGTGCCAGCAGCTTACAGACTGGAAACACCATATATTTT. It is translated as CASSLQTGNTIYF.

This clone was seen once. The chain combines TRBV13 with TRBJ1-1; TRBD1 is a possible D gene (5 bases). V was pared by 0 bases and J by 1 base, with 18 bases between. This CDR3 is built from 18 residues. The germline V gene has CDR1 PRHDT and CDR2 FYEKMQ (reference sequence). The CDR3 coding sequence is TGTGCCAGCAGCTTAGGGGGTCTGGGGGACGGCTCGAACACTGAAGCTTTCTTT. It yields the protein CASSLGGLGDGSNTEAFF.

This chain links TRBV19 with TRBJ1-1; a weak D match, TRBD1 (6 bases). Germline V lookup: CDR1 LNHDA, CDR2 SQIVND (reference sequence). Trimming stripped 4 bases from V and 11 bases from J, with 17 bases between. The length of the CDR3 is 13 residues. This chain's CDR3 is CASSTWGGRWAFF. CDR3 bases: TGTGCCAGTAGTACGTGGGGGGGGCGATGGGCTTTCTTT.

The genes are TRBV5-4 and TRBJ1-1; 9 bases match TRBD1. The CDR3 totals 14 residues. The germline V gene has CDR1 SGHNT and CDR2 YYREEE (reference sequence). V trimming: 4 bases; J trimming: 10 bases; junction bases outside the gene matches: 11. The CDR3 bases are TGTGCCAGCAGCATGACCGGGACAGGGTTGACAGCTTTCTTT. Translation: CASSMTGTGLTAFF.

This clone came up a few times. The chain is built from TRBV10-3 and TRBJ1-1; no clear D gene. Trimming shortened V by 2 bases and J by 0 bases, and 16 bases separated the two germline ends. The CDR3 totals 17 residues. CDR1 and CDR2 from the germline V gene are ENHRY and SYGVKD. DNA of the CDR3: TGTGCCATCAGTGAGAAGCGAAGTACCACCATGAACACTGAAGCTTTCTTT. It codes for CAISEKRSTTMNTEAFF.

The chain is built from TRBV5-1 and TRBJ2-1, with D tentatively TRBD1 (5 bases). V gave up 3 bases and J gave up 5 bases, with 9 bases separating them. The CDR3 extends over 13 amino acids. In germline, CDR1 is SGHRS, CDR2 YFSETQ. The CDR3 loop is CASSSDSHNEQFF. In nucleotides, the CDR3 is TGCGCCAGCAGCTCAGACAGTCACAATGAGCAGTTCTTC. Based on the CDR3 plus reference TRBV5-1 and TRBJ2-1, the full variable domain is KAGVTQTPRYLIKTRGQQVTLSCSPISGHRSVSWYQQTPGQGLQFLFEYFSETQRNKGNFPGRFSGRQFSNSRSEMNVSTLELGDSALYLCASSSDSHNEQFFGPGTRLTVL.

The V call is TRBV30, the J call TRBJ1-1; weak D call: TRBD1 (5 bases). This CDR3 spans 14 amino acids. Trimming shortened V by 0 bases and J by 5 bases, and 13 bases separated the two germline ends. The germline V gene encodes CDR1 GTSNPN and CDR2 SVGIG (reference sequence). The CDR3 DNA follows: TGTGCCTGGAGTGTTCCCGGGGGAAGGACTGAAGCTTTCTTT. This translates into CAWSVPGGRTEAFF.

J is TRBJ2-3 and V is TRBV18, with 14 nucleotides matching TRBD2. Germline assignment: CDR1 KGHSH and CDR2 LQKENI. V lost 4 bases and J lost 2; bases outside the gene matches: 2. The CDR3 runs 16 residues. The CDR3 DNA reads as TGTGCCAGCTCACGACTAGCGGGAGGGTTCACAGATACGCAGTATTTT. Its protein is CASSRLAGGFTDTQYF.

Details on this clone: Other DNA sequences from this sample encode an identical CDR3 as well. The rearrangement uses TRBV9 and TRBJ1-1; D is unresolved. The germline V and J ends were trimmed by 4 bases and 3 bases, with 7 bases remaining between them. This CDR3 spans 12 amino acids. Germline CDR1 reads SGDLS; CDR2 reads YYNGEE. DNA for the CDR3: TGTGCCAGCAGCCCAGAGGACACTGAAGCTTTCTTT. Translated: CASSPEDTEAFF.

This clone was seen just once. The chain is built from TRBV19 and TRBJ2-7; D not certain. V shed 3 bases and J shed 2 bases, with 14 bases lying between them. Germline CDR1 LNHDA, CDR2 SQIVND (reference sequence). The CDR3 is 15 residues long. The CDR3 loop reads CASSIGVTGPYEQYF. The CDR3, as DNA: TGTGCCAGTAGTATTGGAGTGACTGGGCCCTACGAGCAGTACTTC.

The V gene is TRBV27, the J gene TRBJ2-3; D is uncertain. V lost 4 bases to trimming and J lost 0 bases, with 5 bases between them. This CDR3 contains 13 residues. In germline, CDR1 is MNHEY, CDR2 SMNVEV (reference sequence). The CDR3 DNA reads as TGTGCCAGCAGTTACGAGAGCACAGATACGCAGTATTTT. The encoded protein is CASSYESTDTQYF.

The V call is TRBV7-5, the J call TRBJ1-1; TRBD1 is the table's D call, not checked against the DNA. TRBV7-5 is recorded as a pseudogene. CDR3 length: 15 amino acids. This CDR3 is CVTLRLGATNTEAFF. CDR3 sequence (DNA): TGTGTCACCCTCCGGCTAGGGGCAACGAACACTGAAGCTTTCTTT.

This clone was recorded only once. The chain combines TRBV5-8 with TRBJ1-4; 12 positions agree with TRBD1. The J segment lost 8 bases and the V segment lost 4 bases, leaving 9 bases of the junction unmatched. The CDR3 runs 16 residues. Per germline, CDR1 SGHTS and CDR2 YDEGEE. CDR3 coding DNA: TGTGCCAGCAGCGAGGGACAGGGGGCTAGAAGGGAAAAACTGTTTTTT. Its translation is CASSEGQGARREKLFF.

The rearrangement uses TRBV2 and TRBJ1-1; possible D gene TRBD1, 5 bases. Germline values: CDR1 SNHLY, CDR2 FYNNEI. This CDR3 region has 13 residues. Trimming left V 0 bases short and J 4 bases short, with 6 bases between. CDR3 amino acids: CASSEAGPTEAFF. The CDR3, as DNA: TGTGCCAGCAGTGAAGCGGGGCCCACTGAAGCTTTCTTT.